One sample yielded the 26 T cell receptor beta chains listed below, sequenced in a study of cytomegalovirus exposure and HLA in healthy donors. Use of 60 Vbeta and 13 Jbeta primers characterized the PCR. Sequencing was performed with immunoSEQ multiplex PCR; in TCRdb, only in-frame clones are kept and a portion is missing. The sample has roughly 150,000 clones, approximately 80% seen once. Sequencing used PBMCs. The origin of the receptors is a woman aged 18 to 35 in good health and CMV-seronegative.

V is TRBV6-5 and J is TRBJ1-2, with TRBD1 matching over 8 bases. V lost 6 bases and J lost 5; bases outside the gene matches: 8. The germline V gene has CDR1 MNHEY and CDR2 SVGAGI. The CDR3 has 14 amino acids. The DNA of the CDR3 is TGTGCCAGCAGATTCGACAGGGGAAGGTATGGCTACACCTTC. Amino acids: CASRFDRGRYGYTF.

With respect to this clone: The junction shows a germline mismatch at one end, possibly a read error. This specimen includes other DNA sequences encoding the same CDR3. The V and J genes are TRBV7-2 and TRBJ2-5; 9 positions agree with TRBD2. The CDR3 totals 15 residues. Germline CDR1 reads SGHTA; CDR2 reads FQGNSA. The CDR3 loop reads CASRRAGGRQETQYF. The CDR3 DNA is TGTGCCAGCAGGCGGGCGGGGGGGCGACAAGAGACCCAATACTTC.

This sequence joins TRBV6-1 and TRBJ1-3; D uncertain. V dropped 4 bases and J dropped 0 bases, with 10 bases sitting between them. Germline CDR1 is MNHNS and CDR2 is SASEGT. CDR3 length equals 15 residues. DNA of the CDR3: TGTGCCAGCAGTGTCGCGAGTGGCTCTGGAAACACCATATATTTT. It encodes CASSVASGSGNTIYF.

This sequence joins TRBV6-5 and TRBJ1-1; D is unresolved. Trimming cost V 3 bases and J 2 bases, with 13 bases left between them. Per the germline V gene, CDR1 is MNHEY and CDR2 is SVGAGI. The CDR3 spans 15 residues. CDR3 bases: TGTGCCAGCAGTTATGGCGGAAAACCTAACACTGAAGCTTTCTTT. Amino acids: CASSYGGKPNTEAFF.

V gene TRBV27 combines with J gene TRBJ2-3, with TRBD1 identical over 8 bases. The J segment lost 5 bases and the V segment lost 6 bases, leaving 10 bases of the junction unmatched. The CDR3 contains 15 residues. Germline V gene lookup returns CDR1 MNHEY and CDR2 SMNVEV (reference sequence). This CDR3 reads CASSPPRGRRDTQYF. CDR3 coding DNA: TGTGCCAGCAGCCCCCCCAGGGGGCGAAGAGATACGCAGTATTTT.

This clone turned up a few times. The rearrangement links TRBV6-5 to TRBJ1-1; D not certain. Germline V gene sequence: CDR1 MNHEY, CDR2 SVGAGI. The CDR3 totals 13 residues. Deletions cut 6 bases from V and 4 bases from J, with 12 bases between. The CDR3 reads CASRPRRSTEAFF. DNA for the CDR3: TGTGCCAGCAGGCCTCGAAGGAGCACTGAAGCTTTCTTT.

This clone has just a few counts. V and J are TRBV29-1 and TRBJ2-3, with D perhaps matching TRBD1 (7 bases). Germline values: CDR1 SQVTM, CDR2 ANQGSEA. Trimming cost V 6 bases and J 15 bases, with 25 bases left between them. The CDR3 length is 13 residues. The CDR3 is CSVALLGPRGVYF. The CDR3 DNA follows: TGCAGCGTGGCACTGTTGGGGCCCAGGGGGGTTTATTTT.

V and J are TRBV5-4 and TRBJ2-5, with D possibly matching TRBD1 (5 bases). The DNA end is a closer match to TRBJ2-7, so the J assignment may be wrong. There are 16 residues in the CDR3. Germline V CDR1 and CDR2: SGHNT, YYREEE (reference sequence). CDR3 nucleotides: TGTGCCAGCAGCCCTACCCCCGACAGTAATACCTACGAGCAGTACTTC. This translates into CASSPTPDSNTYEQYF.

The chain has TRBV7-2 and TRBJ2-5; 10 nucleotides agree with TRBD2. J was trimmed by 1 base and V by 3 bases; bases with no gene match: 2. The CDR3 spans 15 residues. Germline lookup yields CDR1 SGHTA and CDR2 FQGNSA. The CDR3 DNA reads TGTGCCAGCAGCTTTCTAGCGGGGGTCCAAGAGACCCAGTACTTC. Amino acid sequence: CASSFLAGVQETQYF.

The chain links TRBV2 to TRBJ1-2; D might be TRBD1 (5 bases). This CDR3 has 15 residues. Germline assignment: CDR1 SNHLY and CDR2 FYNNEI. V was shortened by 6 bases and J by 7 bases, with 21 bases between the two germline ends. The CDR3 reads CASSPGGWSGGGYTF. DNA of the CDR3: TGTGCCAGCAGCCCCGGGGGGTGGTCCGGGGGTGGCTACACCTTC.

This chain connects TRBV5-1 to TRBJ2-3, with 7 bases aligning to TRBD2. Germline loops: CDR1 SGHRS, CDR2 YFSETQ. Losses at the gene ends were 5 bases for V and 3 bases for J; bases not matched to a gene: 6. This CDR3 is built from 14 residues. CDR3 bases: TGCGCCAGCAGGGCACAGCGGGGAACAGATACGCAGTATTTT. As protein: CASRAQRGTDTQYF.

The CDR3 loop is CASRETGGKAYEQYF. The CDR3 coding sequence is TGTGCCAGCAGGGAGACAGGGGGCAAGGCTTACGAGCAGTACTTC. V gene TRBV6-1 combines with J gene TRBJ2-7, with TRBD1 matching 10 bases. There are 15 residues in the CDR3. The germline V gene has CDR1 MNHNS and CDR2 SASEGT. Trimming cost V 6 bases and J 4 bases; bases outside gene matches: 9.

The genes are TRBV28 and TRBJ1-5; TRBD1 matches at 8 bases. Germline V lookup: CDR1 MDHEN, CDR2 SYDVKM. Trimming cost V 6 bases and J 5 bases; bases outside gene matches: 6. The CDR3 is 14 residues long. This CDR3 reads CASSPQGGDQPQHF. The CDR3 region has the DNA TGTGCCAGCAGCCCACAGGGGGGTGATCAGCCCCAGCATTTT.

This clone was counted a single time. V usage is TRBV1 and J usage is TRBJ2-6; no DNA check was done on the table's D call, TRBD2. TRBV1 is annotated as a pseudogene. The CDR3 sequence is 16 residues long. CDR3 sequence: CTSSQGTSSGANGLTF. CDR3 in DNA: TGCACCAGCAGCCAAGGGACTAGCTCTGGGGCCAACGGCCTGACTTTC.

The chain has TRBV27 and TRBJ2-7; 11 bases align to TRBD1. The J segment lost 3 bases and the V segment lost 8 bases, leaving 6 bases of the junction unmatched. Germline V gene data show CDR1 as MNHEY and CDR2 as SMNVEV (reference sequence). The CDR3 has 14 residues. The CDR3 here is CASWDRGKGYEQYF. The DNA of the CDR3 is TGTGCCAGCTGGGACAGGGGGAAGGGCTACGAGCAGTACTTC.

This clone was counted a few times. This sequence joins TRBV6-5 and TRBJ1-2; possible D gene TRBD1, 6 bases. Trimming pared 5 bases from V and 4 bases from J, leaving 8 bases between. Germline V gene data show CDR1 as MNHEY and CDR2 as SVGAGI. The CDR3 extends over 12 amino acids. For the CDR3, the DNA is TGTGCCAGCAGTCAACAGGGCTATGGCTACACCTTC. Translation: CASSQQGYGYTF.

The chain couples TRBV18 to TRBJ1-4; 7 bases are shared with TRBD1. The CDR3 totals 14 residues. V gave up 3 bases and J gave up 6 bases; unmatched junction bases: 4. Germline assignment: CDR1 KGHSH and CDR2 LQKENI. The CDR3 sequence: CASSPGRGDEKLFF. The CDR3 DNA follows: TGTGCCAGCTCACCGGGCAGGGGGGATGAAAAACTGTTTTTT.

This chain joins TRBV30 and TRBJ2-1; the D gene is possibly TRBD1 (5 bases). The CDR3 consists of 14 residues. CDR1 GTSNPN and CDR2 SVGIG come from the germline V gene (reference sequence). V gave up 2 bases and J gave up 8 bases, with 16 bases separating them. CDR3 residues: CAWSKGRAGDEQFF. The CDR3 nucleotides are TGTGCCTGGAGTAAGGGCAGGGCTGGGGATGAGCAGTTCTTC.

This clone was picked up one time. The chain uses TRBV11-3 and TRBJ1-2, with TRBD1 matching 8 bases. The CDR3 length is 15 residues. Unmatched junction bases numbered 7, after V lost 5 bases and J lost 2 bases. Germline lookup yields CDR1 SGHNT and CDR2 YENEEA. As DNA, the CDR3 is TGTGCCAGCAGCCCTCGCGGACAGGGAAACTATGGCTACACCTTC. Its translation is CASSPRGQGNYGYTF.

The chain joins TRBV28 to TRBJ2-7, with 8 bases lining up with TRBD1. Germline-derived CDR1 and CDR2 are MDHEN and SYDVKM. The CDR3 has 15 amino acids. V lost 5 bases to trimming and J lost 3 bases; unmatched junction nucleotides: 9. Here the CDR3 reads CASSPSTGVGYEQYF. DNA of the CDR3: TGTGCCAGCAGTCCCTCGACAGGGGTGGGCTACGAGCAGTACTTC.

This clone has a handful of counts. V is TRBV5-5 and J is TRBJ1-2; TRBD1 matches 9 bases. Trimming removed 1 base from V and 0 bases from J; junction bases left unmatched: 7. Germline CDR1 and CDR2: SGHKS and YYEKEE (reference sequence). CDR3 length equals 17 residues. This CDR3 is CASSLRDRVVANYGYTF. For the CDR3, the DNA is TGTGCCAGCAGCTTGCGGGACAGGGTGGTTGCTAACTATGGCTACACCTTC.

J is TRBJ1-2 and V is TRBV6-5, with 8 bases identical to TRBD1. The CDR3 length is 13 residues. Trimming took 5 bases from V and 6 from J; bases not matched to a gene: 5. Germline V gene data show CDR1 as MNHEY and CDR2 as SVGAGI. The CDR3 loop is CASSRTGNHGYTF. The DNA for the CDR3 is TGTGCCAGCAGTAGGACAGGGAACCATGGCTACACCTTC.

This clone was observed a single time. The chain combines TRBV30 with TRBJ1-1, with 10 bases matching TRBD1. The trim removed 4 bases at V and 1 base at J, leaving 3 bases unmatched. The CDR3 contains 14 residues. In germline, CDR1 is GTSNPN, CDR2 SVGIG (reference sequence). The CDR3 spells CAWIGTGANTEAFF. The CDR3 DNA follows: TGTGCCTGGATTGGGACAGGGGCGAACACTGAAGCTTTCTTT.

The V gene is TRBV6-5, the J gene TRBJ1-1; no firm D call. The CDR3 runs to 13 residues. CDR1 is MNHEY and CDR2 is SVGAGI in the germline V gene. The V and J ends lost 5 bases and 1 base respectively, with 8 bases between them. The CDR3 region is CASSLSENTEAFF. In nucleotides, the CDR3 is TGTGCCAGCAGTCTTTCAGAGAACACTGAAGCTTTCTTT.

V and J are TRBV28 and TRBJ1-6; TRBD1 matches at 9 bases. The CDR3 length is 15 residues. CDR1 is MDHEN, CDR2 SYDVKM, per germline. J lost 7 bases, V lost 8 bases, and 9 bases had no gene match. In DNA form, the CDR3 reads TGTGCCAGCGTAGACAGGGGGTACACCAATTCACCCCTCCACTTT. This codes for CASVDRGYTNSPLHF.

The V call is TRBV6-5, the J call TRBJ1-1; D might be TRBD1 (5 bases). Looked up from germline, CDR1 is MNHEY and CDR2 is SVGAGI. The length of the CDR3 is 13 residues. The V gene lost 6 bases and the J gene lost 1 base, with 9 bases spanning the gap. CDR3 DNA sequence: TGTGCCAGCAGGCTGACAGAGAACACTGAAGCTTTCTTT. Translating it yields CASRLTENTEAFF.